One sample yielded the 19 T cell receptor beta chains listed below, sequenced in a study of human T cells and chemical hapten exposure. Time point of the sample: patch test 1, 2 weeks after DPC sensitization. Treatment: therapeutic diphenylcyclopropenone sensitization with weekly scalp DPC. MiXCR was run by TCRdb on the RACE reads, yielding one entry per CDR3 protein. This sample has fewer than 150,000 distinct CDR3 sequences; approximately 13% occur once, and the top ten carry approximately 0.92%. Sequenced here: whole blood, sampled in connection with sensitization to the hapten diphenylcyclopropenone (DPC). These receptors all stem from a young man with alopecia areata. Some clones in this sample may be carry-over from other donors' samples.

Written as DNA, the CDR3 is TGTGCCAGCAAGCCGACCTATAATTCACCCCTCCACTTT. Its translation: CASKPTYNSPLHF. This chain links TRBV27 with TRBJ1-6; D is unresolved. Germline values: CDR1 MNHEY, CDR2 SMNVEV (reference sequence). V was clipped by 7 bases and J by 2 bases, with 6 bases between them. The CDR3 is 13 amino acids.

CDR3 sequence reads: CASSQGDAEQYV. In DNA form, the CDR3 reads TGTGCCAGCAGCCAAGGTGATGCCGAGCAGTACGTC. The chain carries TRBV3-1 and TRBJ2-7; D ambiguous. Germline values: CDR1 LGHDT, CDR2 YNNKEL (reference sequence). Trimming removed 1 base from V and 6 bases from J, with 7 bases in between. The CDR3 contains 12 residues.

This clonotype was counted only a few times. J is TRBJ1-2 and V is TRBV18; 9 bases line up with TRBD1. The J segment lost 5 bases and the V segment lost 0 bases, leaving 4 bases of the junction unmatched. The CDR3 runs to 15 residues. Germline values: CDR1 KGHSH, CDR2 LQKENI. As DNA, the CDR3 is TGTGCCAGCTCACCACCCGGGACAGGGTGGTATGGCTACACCTTC. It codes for CASSPPGTGWYGYTF. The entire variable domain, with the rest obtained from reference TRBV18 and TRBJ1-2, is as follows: NAGVMQNPRHLVRRRGQEARLRCSPMKGHSHVYWYRQLPEEGLKFMVYLQKENIIDESGMPKERFSAEFPKEGPSILRIQQVVRGDSAAYFCASSPPGTGWYGYTFGSGTRLTVV.

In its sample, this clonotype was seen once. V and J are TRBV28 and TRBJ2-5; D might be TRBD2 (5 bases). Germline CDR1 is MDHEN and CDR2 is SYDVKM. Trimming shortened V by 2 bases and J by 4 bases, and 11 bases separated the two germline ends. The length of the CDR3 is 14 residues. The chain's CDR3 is CASSLVGVSETQYF. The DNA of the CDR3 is TGTGCCAGCAGTTTAGTCGGGGTCTCAGAGACCCAGTACTTC.

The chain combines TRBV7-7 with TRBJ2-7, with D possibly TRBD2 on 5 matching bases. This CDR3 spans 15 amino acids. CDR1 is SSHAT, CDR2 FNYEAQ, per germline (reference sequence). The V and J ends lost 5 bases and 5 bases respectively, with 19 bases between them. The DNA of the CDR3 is TGTGCCAGCAGCGCCGGGGTGGCTCCTGGGGACGAGCAGTACTTC. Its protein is CASSAGVAPGDEQYF.

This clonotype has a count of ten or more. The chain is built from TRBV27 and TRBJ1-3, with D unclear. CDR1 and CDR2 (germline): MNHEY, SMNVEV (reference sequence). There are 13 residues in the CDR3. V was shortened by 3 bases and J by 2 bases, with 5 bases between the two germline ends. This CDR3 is CASSLAAGNTIYF. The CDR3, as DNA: TGTGCCAGCAGTTTGGCAGCTGGAAACACCATATATTTT.

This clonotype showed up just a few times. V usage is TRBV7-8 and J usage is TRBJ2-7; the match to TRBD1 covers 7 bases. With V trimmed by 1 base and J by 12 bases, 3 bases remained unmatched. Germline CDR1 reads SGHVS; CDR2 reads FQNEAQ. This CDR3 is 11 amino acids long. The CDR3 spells CASSLEGTAYF. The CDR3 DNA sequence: TGTGCCAGCAGCTTAGAGGGGACAGCGTACTTC.

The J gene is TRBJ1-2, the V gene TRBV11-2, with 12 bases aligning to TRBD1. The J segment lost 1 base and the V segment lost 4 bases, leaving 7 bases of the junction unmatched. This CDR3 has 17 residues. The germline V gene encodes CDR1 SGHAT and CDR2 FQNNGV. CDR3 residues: CASSSIRDRGLNYGYTF. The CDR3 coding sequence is TGTGCCAGCAGCTCGATCCGGGACAGGGGGCTTAACTATGGCTACACCTTC.

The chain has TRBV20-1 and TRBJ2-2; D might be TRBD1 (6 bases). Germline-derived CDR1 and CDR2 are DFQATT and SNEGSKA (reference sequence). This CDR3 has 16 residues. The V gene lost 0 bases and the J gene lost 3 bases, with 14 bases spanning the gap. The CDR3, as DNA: TGCAGTGCTAGAGATCAGGGGCCCTCGTACACCGGGGAGCTGTTTTTT. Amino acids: CSARDQGPSYTGELFF.

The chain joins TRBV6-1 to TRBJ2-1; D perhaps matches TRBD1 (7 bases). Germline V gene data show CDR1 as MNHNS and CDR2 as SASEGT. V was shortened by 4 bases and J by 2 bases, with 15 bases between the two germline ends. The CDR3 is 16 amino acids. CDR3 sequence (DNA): TGTGCCAGCAGTGCTCAGCAGGGGGGACCCTACAATGAGCAGTTCTTC. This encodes CASSAQQGGPYNEQFF.

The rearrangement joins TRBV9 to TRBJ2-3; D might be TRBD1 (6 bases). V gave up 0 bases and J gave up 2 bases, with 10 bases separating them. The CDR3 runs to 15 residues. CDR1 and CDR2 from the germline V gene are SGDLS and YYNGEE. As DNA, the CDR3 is TGTGCCAGCAGCGTAGAAGGACAGATCACAGATACGCAGTATTTT. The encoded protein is CASSVEGQITDTQYF. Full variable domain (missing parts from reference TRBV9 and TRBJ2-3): DSGVTQTPKHLITATGQRVTLRCSPRSGDLSVYWYQQSLDQGLQFLIQYYNGEERAKGNILERFSAQQFPDLHSELNLSSLELGDSALYFCASSVEGQITDTQYFGPGTRLTVL.

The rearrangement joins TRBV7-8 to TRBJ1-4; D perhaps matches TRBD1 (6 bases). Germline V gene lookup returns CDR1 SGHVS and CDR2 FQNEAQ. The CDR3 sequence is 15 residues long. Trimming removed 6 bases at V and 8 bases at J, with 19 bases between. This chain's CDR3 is CASSSGDPGREKLFF. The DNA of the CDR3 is TGTGCCAGCAGTTCAGGGGATCCTGGTAGGGAAAAACTGTTTTTT.

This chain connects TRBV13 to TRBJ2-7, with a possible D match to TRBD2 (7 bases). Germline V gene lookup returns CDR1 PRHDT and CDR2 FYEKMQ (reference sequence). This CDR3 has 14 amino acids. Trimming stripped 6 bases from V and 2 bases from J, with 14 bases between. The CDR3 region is CASRIGGGPYEQYF. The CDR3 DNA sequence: TGTGCCAGCAGGATAGGGGGGGGCCCCTACGAGCAGTACTTC.

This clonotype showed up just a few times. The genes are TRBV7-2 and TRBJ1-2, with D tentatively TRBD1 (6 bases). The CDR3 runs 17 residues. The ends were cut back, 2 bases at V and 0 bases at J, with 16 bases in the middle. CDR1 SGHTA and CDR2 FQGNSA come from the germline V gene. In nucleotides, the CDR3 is TGTGCCAGCAGCTTATTGGGGGGCCCCGACGCTAACTATGGCTACACCTTC. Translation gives CASSLLGGPDANYGYTF.

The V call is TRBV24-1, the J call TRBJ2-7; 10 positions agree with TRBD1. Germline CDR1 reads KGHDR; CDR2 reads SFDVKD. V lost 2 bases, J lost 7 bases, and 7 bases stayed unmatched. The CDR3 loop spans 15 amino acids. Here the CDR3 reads CATSDYDRGLEEQYV. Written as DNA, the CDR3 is TGTGCCACCAGTGATTATGACAGGGGGCTAGAAGAGCAGTACGTC.

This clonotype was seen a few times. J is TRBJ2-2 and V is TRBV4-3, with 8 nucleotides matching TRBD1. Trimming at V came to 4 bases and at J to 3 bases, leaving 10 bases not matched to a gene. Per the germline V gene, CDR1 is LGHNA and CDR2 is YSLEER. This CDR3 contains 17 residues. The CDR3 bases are TGCGCCAGCAGCCGCCTTCAGGGGGCGCGAGACACCGGGGAGCTGTTTTTT. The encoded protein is CASSRLQGARDTGELFF.

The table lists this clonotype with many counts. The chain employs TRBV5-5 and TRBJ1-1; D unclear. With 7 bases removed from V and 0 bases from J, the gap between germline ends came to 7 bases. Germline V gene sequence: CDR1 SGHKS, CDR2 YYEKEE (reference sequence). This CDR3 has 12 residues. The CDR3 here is CASHILNTEAFF. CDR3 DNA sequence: TGTGCCAGCCATATCCTGAACACTGAAGCTTTCTTT.

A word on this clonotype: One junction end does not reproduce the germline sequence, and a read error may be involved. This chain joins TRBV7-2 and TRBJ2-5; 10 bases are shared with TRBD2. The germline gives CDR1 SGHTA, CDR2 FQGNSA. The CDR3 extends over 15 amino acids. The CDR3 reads CASSPSGGALETRYF. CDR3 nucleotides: TGTGCCAGCAGCCCGAGCGGGGGGGCCTTGGAGACCCGGTACTTC. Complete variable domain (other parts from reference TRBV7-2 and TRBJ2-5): GAGVSQSPSNKVTEKGKDVELRCDPISGHTALYWYRQSLGQGLEFLIYFQGNSAPDKSGLPSDRFSAERTGGSVSTLTIQRTQQEDSAVYLCASSPSGGALETRYFGPGTRLLVL.

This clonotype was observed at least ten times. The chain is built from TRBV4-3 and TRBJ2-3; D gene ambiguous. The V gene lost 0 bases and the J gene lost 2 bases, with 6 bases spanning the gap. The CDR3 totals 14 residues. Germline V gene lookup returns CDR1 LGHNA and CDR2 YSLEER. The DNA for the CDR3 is TGCGCCAGCAGCCAAGAGGGGTTCACAGATACGCAGTATTTT. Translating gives CASSQEGFTDTQYF.